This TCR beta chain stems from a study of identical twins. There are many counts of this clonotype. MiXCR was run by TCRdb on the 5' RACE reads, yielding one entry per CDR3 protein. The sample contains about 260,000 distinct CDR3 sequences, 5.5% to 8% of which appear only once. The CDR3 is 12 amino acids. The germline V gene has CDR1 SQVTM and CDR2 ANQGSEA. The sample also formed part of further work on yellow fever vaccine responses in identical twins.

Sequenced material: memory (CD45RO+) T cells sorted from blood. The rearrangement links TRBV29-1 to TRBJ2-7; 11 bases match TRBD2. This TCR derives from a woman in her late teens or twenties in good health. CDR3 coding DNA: TGCGCGGGGACTAGCGGACCCTACGAGCAGTACTTC. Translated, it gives CAGTSGPYEQYF.